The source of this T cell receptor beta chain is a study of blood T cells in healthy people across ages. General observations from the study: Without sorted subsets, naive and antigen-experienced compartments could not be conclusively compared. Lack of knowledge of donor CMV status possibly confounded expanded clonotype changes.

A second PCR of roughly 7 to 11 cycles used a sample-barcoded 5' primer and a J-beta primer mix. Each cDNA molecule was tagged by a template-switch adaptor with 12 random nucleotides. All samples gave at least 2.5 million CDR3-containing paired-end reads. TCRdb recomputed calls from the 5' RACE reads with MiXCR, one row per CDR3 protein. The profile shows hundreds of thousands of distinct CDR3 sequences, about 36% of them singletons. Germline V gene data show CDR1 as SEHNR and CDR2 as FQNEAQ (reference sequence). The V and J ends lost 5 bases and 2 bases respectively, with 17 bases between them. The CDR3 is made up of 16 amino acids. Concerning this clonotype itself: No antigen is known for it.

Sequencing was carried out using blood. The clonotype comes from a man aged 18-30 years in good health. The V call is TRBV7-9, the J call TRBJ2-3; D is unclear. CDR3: CASSPPRGEATDTQYF. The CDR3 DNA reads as TGTGCCAGCAGCCCCCCACGAGGAGAAGCCACAGATACGCAGTATTTT.